The present T cell receptor beta chain was sequenced within a study of T cell responses to AZD1222 COVID-19 vaccine. Study results and caveats: Unmutated variant regions are reportedly targeted by nearly half of spike-specific TCRs. Repertoires in all cases were sampled only once the peak T cell response had passed. At baseline, just five to seven AZD1222 recipients tested seropositive.

This CDR3 region has 14 residues. J was trimmed by 3 bases and V by 3 bases; bases with no gene match: 5. Germline loops: CDR1 SGDLS, CDR2 YYNGEE. In the case of this clone: Its target is unknown.

The assay was immunoSEQ multiplex PCR, and TCRdb's table has in-frame clones only and misses some. The table lists 150,000 to 200,000 clones, around 86% of them singletons, with about 3% in the top ten. The sequence was obtained from an adult in good health. V usage is TRBV9 and J usage is TRBJ2-5, with 7 bases matching TRBD1. This specimen consisted of peripheral blood, obtained on day 0 of MenACWY control vaccination. The CDR3 coding sequence is TGTGCCAGCAGCGAAACCGGGACAGAAGAGACCCAGTACTTC. This translates into CASSETGTEETQYF.